The clone carrying this T cell receptor beta chain was counted a few times. Its antigen remains unknown. Generated by immunoSEQ multiplex PCR, the TCRdb table keeps only in-frame clones and is missing some. The data hold approximately 27,000 clones, with around 80% observed a single time. V lost 4 bases to trimming and J lost 0 bases; unmatched junction nucleotides: 7. The CDR3 consists of 17 residues. Germline loops: CDR1 MNHNS, CDR2 SASEGT. The source of the sample is a study of STAT3 mutations in large granular lymphocyte leukemia. General study points: At least one immunodominant TCR beta clonotype appeared in every T-cell large granular lymphocyte leukemia patient.

The sequenced sample consisted of peripheral blood mononuclear cells. The genes are TRBV6-1 and TRBJ1-5, with 9 bases fitting TRBD1. This receptor was taken from a woman in her forties or fifties with T-cell large granular lymphocyte leukemia. Some clones in this sample may be carry-over from other donors' samples. CDR3 region: CASSGQQGAYSNQPQHF. The CDR3 DNA reads as TGTGCCAGCAGTGGTCAACAGGGGGCTTATAGCAATCAGCCCCAGCATTTT.